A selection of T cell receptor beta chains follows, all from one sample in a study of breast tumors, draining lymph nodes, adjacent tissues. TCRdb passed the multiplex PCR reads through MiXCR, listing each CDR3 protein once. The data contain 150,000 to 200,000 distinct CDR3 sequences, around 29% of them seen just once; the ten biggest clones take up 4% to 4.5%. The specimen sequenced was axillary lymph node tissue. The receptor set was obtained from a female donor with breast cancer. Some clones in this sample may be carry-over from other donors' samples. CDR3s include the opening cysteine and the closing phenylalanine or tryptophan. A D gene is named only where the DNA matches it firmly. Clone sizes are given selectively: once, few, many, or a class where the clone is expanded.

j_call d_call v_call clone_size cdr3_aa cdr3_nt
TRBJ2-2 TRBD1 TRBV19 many CASSMGQGTGELFF TGTGCCAGTAGTATGGGACAGGGGACCGGGGAGCTGTTTTTT
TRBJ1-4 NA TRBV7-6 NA CASSLGPGNNEELFF TGTGCCAGCAGCTTAGGGCCGGGGAATAATGAAGAACTGTTTTTT
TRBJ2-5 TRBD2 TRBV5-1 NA CASGRTSGGETQYF TGCGCCAGCGGACGGACTAGCGGGGGAGAGACCCAGTACTTC
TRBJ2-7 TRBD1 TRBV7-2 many CASSFSPGQGHQYF TGTGCCAGCAGCTTCAGCCCGGGACAGGGCCACCAGTACTTC
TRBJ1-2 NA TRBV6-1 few CASSSQGTYGYTF TGTGCCAGCAGTTCGCAGGGGACCTATGGCTACACCTTC
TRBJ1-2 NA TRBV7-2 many CASSLGSYYGYTF TGTGCCAGCAGCTTGGGCAGCTACTATGGCTACACCTTC
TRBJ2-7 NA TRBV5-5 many CASSSYSRVSSYEQYF TGTGCCAGCAGCTCCTACAGCAGGGTTAGCTCCTACGAGCAGTACTTC
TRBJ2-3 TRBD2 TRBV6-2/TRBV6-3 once CASRPRTSGRANAQYF TGTGCCAGCAGGCCCCGGACTAGCGGGAGGGCCAATGCGCAGTATTTT
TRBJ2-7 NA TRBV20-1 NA CSARARDTYFYEQYF TGCAGTGCTAGAGCTAGGGACACATACTTCTACGAGCAGTACTTC
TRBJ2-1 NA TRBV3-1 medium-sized CASSQDRENEQFF TGTGCCAGCAGCCAAGATCGTGAGAATGAGCAGTTCTTC
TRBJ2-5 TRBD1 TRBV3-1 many CASSQAGGETQYF TGTGCCAGCAGCCAAGCAGGGGGAGAGACCCAGTACTTC
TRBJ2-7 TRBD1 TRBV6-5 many CASSRDRGTWEQYF TGTGCCAGCAGCAGGGACAGGGGCACTTGGGAGCAGTACTTC
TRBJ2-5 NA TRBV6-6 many CASNPGQETQYF TGTGCCAGCAATCCAGGGCAAGAGACCCAGTACTTC
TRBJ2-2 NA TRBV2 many CASTGDLNTGELFF TGTGCCAGCACAGGGGACTTGAACACCGGGGAGCTGTTTTTT
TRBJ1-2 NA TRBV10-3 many CAISESGTPEGYTF TGTGCCATCAGTGAGTCAGGGACCCCAGAAGGCTACACCTTC
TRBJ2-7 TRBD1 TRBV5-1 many CASRPGQGSYEQYF TGCGCCAGCAGACCCGGACAGGGGTCCTACGAGCAGTACTTC
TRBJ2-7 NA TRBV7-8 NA CASSVLSSYEQYF TGTGCCAGCAGCGTTCTCAGCTCCTACGAGCAGTACTTC
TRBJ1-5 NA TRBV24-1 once CATSAPDSFNQPQHF TGTGCCACCAGTGCTCCCGACAGCTTTAATCAGCCCCAGCATTTT
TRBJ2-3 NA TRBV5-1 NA CASSPGMNTDTQYF TGCGCCAGCAGCCCTGGGATGAACACAGATACGCAGTATTTT
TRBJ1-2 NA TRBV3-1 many CASSQGQFSYGYTF TGTGCCAGCAGCCAAGGACAGTTTTCATATGGCTACACCTTC
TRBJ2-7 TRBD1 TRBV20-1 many CSAPPPWTGGSYEQYF TGCAGTGCTCCTCCCCCTTGGACAGGGGGTTCCTACGAGCAGTACTTC
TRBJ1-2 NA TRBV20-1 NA CSARVDLLGTF TGCAGTGCTAGAGTCGACCTTTTGGGGACCTTC